Below are 14 T cell receptor beta chains sequenced from a single sample in a study of CXCR3-negative and CXCR3-positive naive CD8 T cells. Through 5' RACE with UMI labels, the TRB cDNA libraries were prepared. After re-calling the 5' RACE reads, TCRdb lists one entry per CDR3 protein, DNA absent. The sample table sets out tens of thousands of distinct CDR3 sequences. Source material: naive CXCR3- CD8+ T cells from blood. Subset defined: CD45RO-CCR7+CD27+CD95- naive CD8+ T cells lacking CXCR3 (TNR3-). The source is a human donor in good health. Some clones in this sample may be carry-over from other donors' samples.

The rearrangement joins TRBV20-1 to TRBJ2-1; absent DNA, TCRdb's TRBD2 call cannot be checked. Germline-derived CDR1 and CDR2 are DFQATT and SNEGSKA (reference sequence). The CDR3 length is 15 residues. The CDR3 is CSARASGSSYNEQFF.

The chain recombines TRBV4-3 with TRBJ2-1; without DNA, the TCRdb call of TRBD1 cannot be checked. This CDR3 spans 13 amino acids. Germline V lookup: CDR1 LGHNA, CDR2 YSLEER. The CDR3 loop is CASSQVRGSEQFF.

This chain joins TRBV6-1 and TRBJ1-4; with no DNA, the TCRdb D assignment of TRBD1 cannot be verified. Germline V gene lookup returns CDR1 MNHNS and CDR2 SASEGT. CDR3 size: 13 residues. The CDR3 sequence is CASSRGEYEKLFF.

The CDR3 reads CASSFWTGVESEQFF. The chain has TRBV28 and TRBJ2-1; the TCRdb D gene call, TRBD1, has no DNA to confirm it. CDR3 length equals 15 residues. Germline V gene lookup returns CDR1 MDHEN and CDR2 SYDVKM.

This rearrangement joins TRBV20-1 to TRBJ2-1; TCRdb lists TRBD2, though no DNA is available to test this call. The CDR3 has 14 residues. CDR1 is DFQATT, CDR2 SNEGSKA, per germline (reference sequence). This chain's CDR3 is CSARGTSGYNEQFF.

The gene calls are TRBV29-1 and TRBJ2-1; the D gene TCRdb calls, TRBD1, cannot be checked with no DNA. The germline CDR1 and CDR2 sequences are SQVTM and ANQGSEA. This CDR3 contains 14 residues. The CDR3 sequence is CSVEAGQIYNEQFF.

The genes are TRBV29-1 and TRBJ1-1. The CDR3 is 13 residues long. Germline V gene sequence: CDR1 SQVTM, CDR2 ANQGSEA. The CDR3 loop reads CSVKTIETREAFF.

The V and J genes are TRBV7-2 and TRBJ1-5. The CDR3 spans 14 residues. Germline CDR1 SGHTA, CDR2 FQGNSA. CDR3 region: CASRPGPGNQPQHF. The complete variable domain, with remaining parts taken from reference TRBV7-2 and TRBJ1-5, reads GAGVSQSPSNKVTEKGKDVELRCDPISGHTALYWYRQSLGQGLEFLIYFQGNSAPDKSGLPSDRFSAERTGGSVSTLTIQRTQQEDSAVYLCASRPGPGNQPQHFGDGTRLSIL.

The chain recombines TRBV12-3 or TRBV12-4 with TRBJ1-2. This CDR3 contains 14 residues. CDR3 sequence: CASSLGQNNYGYTF.

The chain employs TRBV4-1 and TRBJ1-1. Per germline, CDR1 MGHRA and CDR2 YSYEKL. The CDR3 runs 15 residues. The chain's CDR3 is CASSQEGFMNTEAFF.

The rearrangement joins TRBV19 to TRBJ2-1. Germline CDR1 reads LNHDA; CDR2 reads SQIVND (reference sequence). The CDR3 has 12 residues. The CDR3 here is CASSIAYNEQFF.

The chain combines TRBV4-1 with TRBJ2-5; TCRdb indicates TRBD2, and absent DNA this call remains unverified. The length of the CDR3 is 16 residues. Germline values: CDR1 MGHRA, CDR2 YSYEKL. CDR3 amino acids: CASSQESGTLQETQYF.

This chain uses TRBV6-5 with TRBJ2-1. The CDR3 is 13 residues long. The germline gives CDR1 MNHEY, CDR2 SVGAGI. The CDR3 loop is CASSYGANNEQFF.

The chain recombines TRBV29-1 with TRBJ1-2. CDR1 is SQVTM, CDR2 ANQGSEA, per germline. This CDR3 comprises 15 residues. The CDR3 loop is CSVEEWERSNYGYTF.